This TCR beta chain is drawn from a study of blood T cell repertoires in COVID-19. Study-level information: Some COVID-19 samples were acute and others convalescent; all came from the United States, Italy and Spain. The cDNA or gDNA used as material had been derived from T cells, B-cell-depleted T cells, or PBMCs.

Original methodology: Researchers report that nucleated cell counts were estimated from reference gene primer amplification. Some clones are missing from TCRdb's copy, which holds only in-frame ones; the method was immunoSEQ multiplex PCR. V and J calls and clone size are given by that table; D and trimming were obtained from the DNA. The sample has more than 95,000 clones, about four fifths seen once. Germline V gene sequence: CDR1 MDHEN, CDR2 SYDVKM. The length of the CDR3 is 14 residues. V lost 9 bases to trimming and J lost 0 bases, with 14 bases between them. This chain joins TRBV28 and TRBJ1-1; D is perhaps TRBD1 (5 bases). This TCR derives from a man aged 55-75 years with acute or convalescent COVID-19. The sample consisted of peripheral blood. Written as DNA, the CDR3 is TGTGCCAGTATCACCACAGGCTTGAACACTGAAGCTTTCTTT. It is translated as CASITTGLNTEAFF.